This T cell receptor (beta chain) is drawn from a study of cytomegalovirus exposure and HLA in healthy donors. Vbeta (60) and Jbeta (13) primers were used in the PCR. Measured with immunoSEQ multiplex PCR; TCRdb has only the in-frame clones, and not every one. The sample consists of some 150,000 clones, 55% to 80% of them appearing once. Remarks on this clone: Its antigen is unidentified.

Study conclusions and caveats: Presence/absence analyses took donor sequencing depth as roughly uniform. Within a later analysis, the majority of CMV-associated TCR beta chains appeared HLA-restricted. There were some public TCRs occurring in many donors, but most TCR sequences were rare. Reported results showed that the classifier diagnosed cytomegalovirus status with high specificity and sensitivity.

The TCR sequence derives from a woman aged 60-75 years in good health and CMV-seropositive. Sequenced: PBMCs.

CDR3 residues: CAISGQDSNQPQHF. CDR3 sequence (DNA): TGTGCCATCAGTGGACAGGATAGCAATCAGCCCCAGCATTTT. This sequence joins TRBV10-3 and TRBJ1-5, with D maybe TRBD1 (6 bases). The V gene lost 4 bases and the J gene lost 0 bases, with 7 bases spanning the gap. This CDR3 spans 14 amino acids. Germline V gene lookup returns CDR1 ENHRY and CDR2 SYGVKD.